Sequencing of this TCR beta chain was carried out in a study of T cells in Graves' hyperthyroidism and ophthalmopathy (dated by TCRdb to the late 2010s). Notes on the research overall: Peripheral blood samples were taken at the time of initial diagnosis, prior to any treatment. To identify distinguishing TCR V-J signatures, a discovery cohort of some 99 patients was used, comprising 43 with Graves' ophthalmopathy and under 60 with stable Graves' hyperthyroidism. Whether ophthalmopathy could be predicted prospectively was tested in an independent validation cohort made up of roughly 19 hyperthyroidism patients plus 17 patients who later progressed to ophthalmopathy. The roughly 100 discovery patients were randomly split 7:3 into training and test sets. The study also compared thyroid tissue and blood T-cell repertoires from five or six Graves' hyperthyroidism patients. Following sampling, methimazole starting at 30 mg daily was given to hyperthyroidism patients, and high-dose intravenous methylprednisolone was given to ophthalmopathy patients. TCR Vbeta CDR3 sequencing of 120 to 150 peripheral blood samples (under 45 ophthalmopathy, 75 to 85 hyperthyroidism and some 17 progressor patients) is reported in the paper.

Graves' hyperthyroidism was defined as stable when no progression to ophthalmopathy occurred over 18 months of follow-up. Hyperthyroidism patients were newly diagnosed, with disease duration under 2 months, and aged 18 to 65 years. Patients with uncontrolled infections, other autoimmune diseases, pregnancy or lactation were excluded. Diagnoses relied on clinical symptoms, serum thyroxine and TRAb, thyroid ultrasound and orbital computed tomography. PBMCs were isolated from more than 9 ml of fresh peripheral blood by Ficoll-Paque density gradient centrifugation. Trizol reagent was used to extract total RNA, and RNA quality was then checked on an Agilent 2100 Bioanalyzer. The TCR beta CDR3 regions were amplified from the RNA transcripts. The TCR CDR3 was subjected to a first round of RT-PCR using the HTBI primer set and the Qiagen OneStep RT-PCR kit. Libraries were constructed in a second round of multiplex PCR, after which size selection and purification were performed. The libraries were sequenced on an Illumina HiSeq2000 using paired-end 100 bp reads. For the original study's pipeline: SOAPnuke was used to process the raw data, throwing out any read that contained adapters or uncalled bases, had a mean Phred below 15, or lacked an exact constant-primer or identifier match. High-quality paired reads were merged with COPE v1.2.5, and unique nucleotide sequences were defined as clonotypes. MiTCR v1.1 was used to align the clonotypes against IMGT TRBV, TRBD and TRBJ reference segments. Analysis was restricted to V-J combinations with a frequency above 0.0001, which covered roughly 99% of repertoires. A TCS score was defined as the ratio of F50 (clonal expansion) to E x V (chaos), with BLOSUM62-based TCRdist applied between CDR3 peptides within each V-J. Welch's t-statistics and random forest reduced around 510 V-J features to about 12, which were used in a naive Bayes classifier (R e1071). Starting from the raw public reads, TCRdb applied fastp trimming at Q25, assembled clones with MiXCR and retained in-frame beta chains. When rows share a CDR3 protein, they turn into one entry using the most common DNA and genes. Clone size and V and J calls follow TCRdb, not the original study. This sample gives about 560,000 distinct CDR3 sequences in total; around 15% of them show up just once. The ten largest make up approximately 15% of the sample.

The research as a whole found: Blood samples also contained most of the expanded thyroid clonotypes (frequency above 0.001), which suggests that blood repertoires may reflect thyroid immune responses. During validation, the model predicted progression to ophthalmopathy a median of approximately 6 months ahead of onset, with around 70% sensitivity and around 72% specificity. Sample size was not statistically predetermined, and investigators were not blinded to group allocation. In cross-validation, a model built on a 13 V-J signature told ophthalmopathy apart from stable hyperthyroidism with approximately 91% sensitivity and roughly 82% specificity, and in testing the same model reached 80%/75%.

This clonotype was picked up a small number of times. Which antigen it targets is not known. Per-nucleotide qualities are absent, and no much larger clonotype sits a single base away. Trimming takes 2 bases from V and 7 bases from J, and the germline ends sit 12 bases apart. Per the germline V gene (reference sequence), SEHNR is the CDR1 and FQNEAQ is the CDR2. The CDR3 covers 13 residues, taking in both the cysteine and the phenylalanine. Of all the DNA, just the CDR3 is kept, 39 bases in frame from base 1. The V gene is TRBV7-9 and the J gene is TRBJ2-7; possibly the D gene is TRBD2, per 6 matching bases. The specimen sequenced was blood. The clonotype comes from a woman aged 40 to 50 with Graves' hyperthyroidism. The DNA sequence is as follows: TGTGCCAGCAGCTTATCTGGAGGGTGGGAGCAGTACTTC. This is translated as CASSLSGGWEQYF.